These 6 T cell receptor beta chains share one sample of origin, sequenced in a study of T cells in localized non-small cell lung cancer (dated by TCRdb to 2018 to 2021). The library came from the immunoSEQ multiplex PCR assay. TCRdb provides this immuneACCESS table in a form limited to in-frame rearrangements. Some clones are lacking; in checked studies, under half of them reflect an unresolved V gene, and why the rest are absent is not known. The sample data list roughly 38,000 clones, and roughly 88% of these were observed just once. Of the sample, around 2.9% falls within the top ten clones. Sequencing was performed on peripheral blood, taken before any cancer treatment. The receptor set was obtained from a woman aged 35-75 years with stage I lung adenocarcinoma.

V gene TRBV7-9 combines with J gene TRBJ2-5, with unresolved D. CDR3 length: 13 amino acids. V lost 1 base and J 4 bases, leaving 7 bases between the germline ends. Germline loops: CDR1 SEHNR, CDR2 FQNEAQ (reference sequence). The CDR3 region is CASSLGDLETQYF. The CDR3 nucleotides are TGTGCCAGCAGCTTAGGAGACTTAGAGACCCAGTACTTC. The whole variable domain, filled in from reference TRBV7-9 and TRBJ2-5, reads DTGVSQNPRHKITKRGQNVTFRCDPISEHNRLYWYRQTLGQGPEFLTYFQNEAQLEKSRLLSDRFSAERPKGSFSTLEIQRTEQGDSAMYLCASSLGDLETQYFGPGTRLLVL.

The V and J genes are TRBV28 and TRBJ1-5, with D maybe TRBD1 (5 bases). CDR3 length equals 14 residues. Germline V gene data show CDR1 as MDHEN and CDR2 as SYDVKM. V was trimmed by 6 bases and J by 0 bases, leaving 9 bases between them. CDR3 amino acids: CASRQALSNQPQHF. The CDR3 region has the DNA TGTGCCAGCAGACAGGCACTTAGCAATCAGCCCCAGCATTTT.

V is TRBV19 and J is TRBJ2-7; D remains ambiguous. Deletions cut 4 bases from V and 1 base from J, with 8 bases between. Germline V lookup: CDR1 LNHDA, CDR2 SQIVND (reference sequence). The CDR3 totals 13 residues. The DNA for the CDR3 is TGTGCCAGTAGTAGCCCCCCGTCCTACGAGCAGTACTTC. Its translation is CASSSPPSYEQYF.

The chain links TRBV19 to TRBJ2-2; the match to TRBD1 covers 10 bases. Trimming cost V 5 bases and J 4 bases; bases outside gene matches: 1. CDR1 is LNHDA and CDR2 is SQIVND in the germline V gene (reference sequence). The CDR3 runs to 14 residues. The CDR3 DNA sequence: TGTGCCAGTAGTTGGACAGGGGGCACCGGGGAGCTGTTTTTT. Translating it yields CASSWTGGTGELFF. Complete variable domain (other parts from reference TRBV19 and TRBJ2-2): DGGITQSPKYLFRKEGQNVTLSCEQNLNHDAMYWYRQDPGQGLRLIYYSQIVNDFQKGDIAEGYSVSREKKESFPLTVTSAQKNPTAFYLCASSWTGGTGELFFGEGSRLTVL.

The rearrangement uses TRBV29-1 and TRBJ2-1, with a tentative D call TRBD2 (6 bases). Germline CDR1 is SQVTM and CDR2 is ANQGSEA. The CDR3 is 13 amino acids. The CDR3 spells CSTSAGPSNEQFF. The CDR3 bases are TGCAGTACCAGCGCGGGACCATCCAATGAGCAGTTCTTC.

The V and J genes are TRBV7-8 and TRBJ2-2, with D possibly matching TRBD1 (5 bases). V lost 3 bases and J 4 bases, leaving 15 bases between the germline ends. CDR3 length: 16 amino acids. CDR1 is SGHVS and CDR2 is FQNEAQ in the germline V gene. CDR3 sequence: CASSLSLAQGTGELFF. The CDR3 DNA reads as TGTGCCAGCAGCTTGAGCCTCGCCCAGGGCACCGGGGAGCTGTTTTTT.